The clone carrying this T cell receptor (beta chain) was seen ten or more times. Its antigen is as yet unknown. RNA transcripts were the template for amplifying TCR beta CDR3 regions. Carried out on the TCR CDR3, a first-round RT-PCR used the HTBI primer set. In TCRdb, the multiplex PCR reads were re-called with MiXCR into one record per CDR3 protein. Of hundreds of thousands of distinct CDR3 sequences listed, around 15% are singletons. This entry belongs to a study of T cells in Graves' hyperthyroidism and ophthalmopathy. Study-wide results and caveats: Patients with ophthalmopathy were separated from those with stable hyperthyroidism by a 13 V-J model.

The germline V gene encodes CDR1 LGHDT and CDR2 YNNKEL (reference sequence). The CDR3 extends over 16 amino acids. V was trimmed by 0 bases and J by 8 bases, leaving 17 bases between them. The sequencing sample was made of blood. This receptor was obtained from a young woman with Graves' hyperthyroidism. This chain joins TRBV3-1 and TRBJ2-1; a weak D match, TRBD1 (5 bases). The CDR3 loop reads CASSQDQGVGIHEQFF. In DNA, the CDR3 is TGTGCCAGCAGCCAAGATCAAGGGGTGGGGATCCATGAGCAGTTCTTC.